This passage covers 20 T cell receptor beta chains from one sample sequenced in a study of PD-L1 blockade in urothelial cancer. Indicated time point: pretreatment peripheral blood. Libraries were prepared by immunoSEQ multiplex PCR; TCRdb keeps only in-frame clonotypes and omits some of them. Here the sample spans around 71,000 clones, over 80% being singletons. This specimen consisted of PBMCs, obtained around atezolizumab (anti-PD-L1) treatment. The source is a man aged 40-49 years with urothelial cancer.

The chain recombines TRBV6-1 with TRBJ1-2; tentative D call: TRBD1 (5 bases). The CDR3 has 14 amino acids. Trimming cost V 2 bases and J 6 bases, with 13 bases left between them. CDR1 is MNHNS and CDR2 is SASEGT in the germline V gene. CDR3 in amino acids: CASSELVGADGYTF. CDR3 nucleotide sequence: TGTGCCAGCAGTGAACTCGTAGGGGCGGATGGCTACACCTTC.

The CDR3 here is CASSLDFGNTIYF. CDR3 coding DNA: TGTGCCAGCAGTTTGGACTTCGGAAACACCATATATTTT. This chain uses TRBV28 with TRBJ1-3; D is ambiguous. Trimming took off 3 bases at V and 4 bases at J, with 7 bases between the two ends. This CDR3 region has 13 residues. CDR1 MDHEN and CDR2 SYDVKM come from the germline V gene.

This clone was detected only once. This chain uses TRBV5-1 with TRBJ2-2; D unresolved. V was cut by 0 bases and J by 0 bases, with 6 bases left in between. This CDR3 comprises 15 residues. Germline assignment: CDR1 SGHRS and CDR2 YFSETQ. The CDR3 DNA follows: TGCGCCAGCAGCTTGGTCGGTACGAACACCGGGGAGCTGTTTTTT. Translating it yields CASSLVGTNTGELFF. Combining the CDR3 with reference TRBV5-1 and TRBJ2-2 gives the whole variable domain KAGVTQTPRYLIKTRGQQVTLSCSPISGHRSVSWYQQTPGQGLQFLFEYFSETQRNKGNFPGRFSGRQFSNSRSEMNVSTLELGDSALYLCASSLVGTNTGELFFGEGSRLTVL.

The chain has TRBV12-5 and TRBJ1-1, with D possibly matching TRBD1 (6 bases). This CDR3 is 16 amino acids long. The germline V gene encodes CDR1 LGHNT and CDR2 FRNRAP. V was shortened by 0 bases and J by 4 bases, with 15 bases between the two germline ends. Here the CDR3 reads CASGLVPNRERTEAFF. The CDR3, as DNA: TGTGCTAGTGGTTTGGTACCAAACAGGGAGCGCACTGAAGCTTTCTTT. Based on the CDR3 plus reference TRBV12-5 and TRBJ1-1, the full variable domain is DARVTQTPRHKVTEMGQEVTMRCQPILGHNTVFWYRQTMMQGLELLAYFRNRAPLDDSGMPKDRFSAEMPDATLATLKIQPSEPRDSAVYFCASGLVPNRERTEAFFGQGTRLTVV.

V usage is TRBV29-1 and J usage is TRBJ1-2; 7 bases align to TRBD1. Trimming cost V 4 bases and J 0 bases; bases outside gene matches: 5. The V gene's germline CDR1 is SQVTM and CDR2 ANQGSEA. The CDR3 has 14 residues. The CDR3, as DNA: TGCAGCGTTGGAGGGGGACAGTCTAACTATGGCTACACCTTC. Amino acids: CSVGGGQSNYGYTF.

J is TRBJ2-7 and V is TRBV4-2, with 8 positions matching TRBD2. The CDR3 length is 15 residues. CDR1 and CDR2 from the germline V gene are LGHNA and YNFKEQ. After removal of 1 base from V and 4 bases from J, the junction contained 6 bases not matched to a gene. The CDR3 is CASSQVAGPRYEQYF. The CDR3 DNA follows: TGTGCCAGCAGCCAAGTAGCGGGACCGAGGTACGAGCAGTACTTC.

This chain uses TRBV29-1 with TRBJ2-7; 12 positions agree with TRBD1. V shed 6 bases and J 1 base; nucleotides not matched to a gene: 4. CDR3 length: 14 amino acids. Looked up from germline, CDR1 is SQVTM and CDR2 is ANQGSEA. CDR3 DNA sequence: TGCAGCGTGAGGGGACAGGGGGCTTCCTACGAGCAGTACTTC. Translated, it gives CSVRGQGASYEQYF.

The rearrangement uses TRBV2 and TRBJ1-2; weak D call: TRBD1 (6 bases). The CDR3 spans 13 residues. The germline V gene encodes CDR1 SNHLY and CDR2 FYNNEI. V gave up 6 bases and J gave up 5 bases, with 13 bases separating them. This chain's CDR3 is CASRIRQEYGYTF. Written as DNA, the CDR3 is TGTGCCAGCAGAATACGACAGGAGTATGGCTACACCTTC.

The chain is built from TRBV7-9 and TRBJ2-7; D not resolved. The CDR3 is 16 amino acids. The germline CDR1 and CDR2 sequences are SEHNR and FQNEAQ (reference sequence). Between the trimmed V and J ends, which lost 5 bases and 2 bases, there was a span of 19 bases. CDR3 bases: TGTGCCAGCAGCCCCCCCGACCAGACACCTACCTACGAGCAGTACTTC. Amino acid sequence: CASSPPDQTPTYEQYF.

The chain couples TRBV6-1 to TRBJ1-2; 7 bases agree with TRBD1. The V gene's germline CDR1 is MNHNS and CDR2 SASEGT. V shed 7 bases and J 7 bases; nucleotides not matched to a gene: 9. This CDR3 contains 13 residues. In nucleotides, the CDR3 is TGTGCCAGCAAGAGGGGGCGAATTAGTGGCTACACCTTC. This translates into CASKRGRISGYTF.

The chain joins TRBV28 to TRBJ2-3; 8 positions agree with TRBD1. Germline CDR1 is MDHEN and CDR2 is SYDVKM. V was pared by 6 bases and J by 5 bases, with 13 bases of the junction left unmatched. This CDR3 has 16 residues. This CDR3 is CASSPRTGSRLDTQYF. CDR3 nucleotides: TGTGCCAGCAGCCCTAGGACAGGGAGTAGATTAGATACGCAGTATTTT.

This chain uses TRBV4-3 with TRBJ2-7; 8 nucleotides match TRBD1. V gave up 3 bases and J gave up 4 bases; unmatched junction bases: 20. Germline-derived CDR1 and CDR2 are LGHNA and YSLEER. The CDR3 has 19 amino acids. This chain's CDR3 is CASSHNDRGLRPETYEQYF. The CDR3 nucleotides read TGCGCCAGCAGCCATAACGACAGGGGATTACGCCCTGAAACTTACGAGCAGTACTTC.

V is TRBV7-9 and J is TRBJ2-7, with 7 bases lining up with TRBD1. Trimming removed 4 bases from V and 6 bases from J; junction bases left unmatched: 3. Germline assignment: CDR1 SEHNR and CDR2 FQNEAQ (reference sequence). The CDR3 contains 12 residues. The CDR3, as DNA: TGTGCCAGCAGCTCCGACAGGGTCGAGCAGTACTTC. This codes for CASSSDRVEQYF. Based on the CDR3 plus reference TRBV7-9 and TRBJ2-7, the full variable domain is DTGVSQNPRHKITKRGQNVTFRCDPISEHNRLYWYRQTLGQGPEFLTYFQNEAQLEKSRLLSDRFSAERPKGSFSTLEIQRTEQGDSAMYLCASSSDRVEQYFGPGTRLTVT.

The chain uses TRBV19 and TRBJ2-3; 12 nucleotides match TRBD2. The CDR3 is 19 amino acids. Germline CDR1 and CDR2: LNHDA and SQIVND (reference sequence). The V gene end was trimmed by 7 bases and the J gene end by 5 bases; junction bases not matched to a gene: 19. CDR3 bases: TGTGCCAGTAAACCGGCCCGTGATGGACTAGCGGGATCCAGAGATACGCAGTATTTT. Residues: CASKPARDGLAGSRDTQYF. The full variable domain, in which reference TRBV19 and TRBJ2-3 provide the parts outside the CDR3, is DGGITQSPKYLFRKEGQNVTLSCEQNLNHDAMYWYRQDPGQGLRLIYYSQIVNDFQKGDIAEGYSVSREKKESFPLTVTSAQKNPTAFYLCASKPARDGLAGSRDTQYFGPGTRLTVL.

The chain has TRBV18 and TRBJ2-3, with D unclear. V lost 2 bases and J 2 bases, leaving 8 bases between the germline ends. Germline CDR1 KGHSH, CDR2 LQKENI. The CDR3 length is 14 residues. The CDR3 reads CASSPTVPTDTQYF. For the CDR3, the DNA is TGTGCCAGCTCACCAACGGTTCCCACAGATACGCAGTATTTT.

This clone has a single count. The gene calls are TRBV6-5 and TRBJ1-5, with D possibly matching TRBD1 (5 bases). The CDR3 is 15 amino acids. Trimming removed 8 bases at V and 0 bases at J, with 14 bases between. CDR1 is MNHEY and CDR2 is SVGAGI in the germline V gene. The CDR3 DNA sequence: TGTGCCAGCCGGGGGGACCGTTATAGCAATCAGCCCCAGCATTTT. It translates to CASRGDRYSNQPQHF.

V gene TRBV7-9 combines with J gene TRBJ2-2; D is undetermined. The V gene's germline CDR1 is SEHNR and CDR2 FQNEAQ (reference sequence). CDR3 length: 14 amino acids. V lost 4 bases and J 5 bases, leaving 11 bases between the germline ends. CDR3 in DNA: TGTGCCAGCAGCTCCCACGGAGAAACCGGGGAGCTGTTTTTT. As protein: CASSSHGETGELFF.

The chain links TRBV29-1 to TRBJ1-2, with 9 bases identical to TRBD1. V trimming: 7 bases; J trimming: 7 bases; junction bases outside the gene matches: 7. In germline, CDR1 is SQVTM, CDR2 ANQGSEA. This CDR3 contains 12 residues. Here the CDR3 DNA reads TGCAGCGCTGGGGACAGGGACGGTGGCTACACCTTC. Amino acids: CSAGDRDGGYTF.

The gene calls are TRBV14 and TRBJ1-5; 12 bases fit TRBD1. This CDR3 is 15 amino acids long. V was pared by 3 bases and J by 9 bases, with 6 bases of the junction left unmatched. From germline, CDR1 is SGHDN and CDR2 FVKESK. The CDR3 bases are TGTGCCAGCAGCCATGGGACAGGGGGCGGCGGGCCCCAGCATTTT. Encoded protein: CASSHGTGGGGPQHF.

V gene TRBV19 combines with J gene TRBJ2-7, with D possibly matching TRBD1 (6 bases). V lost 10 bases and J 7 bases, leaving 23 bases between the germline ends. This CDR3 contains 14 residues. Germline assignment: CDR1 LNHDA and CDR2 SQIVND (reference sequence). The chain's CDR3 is CATADKGQMVEQYF. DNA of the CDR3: TGTGCCACCGCTGATAAAGGACAGATGGTTGAGCAGTACTTC.